The 18 T cell receptor beta chains below come from one sample, sequenced in a study of blood T cells in healthy people across ages. Using a J-beta primer mix together with a sample-barcoded 5' primer, a second PCR was run for roughly 6 to 11 cycles. In TCRdb, the 5' RACE reads were re-called with MiXCR into one record per CDR3 protein. This sample yields 760,000 or so distinct CDR3 sequences, of which roughly 25% are seen a single time; 9.4% belongs to the top ten. This sample also belongs to another study, concerning T cells of mothers and their children.

Sequenced input: blood. Receptors were obtained from a boy aged 5 to 17 in good health.

The table lists this clonotype with a few counts. The chain recombines TRBV7-3 with TRBJ2-1, with TRBD2 matching 11 bases. The CDR3 totals 14 residues. Germline V gene lookup returns CDR1 SGHTA and CDR2 FQGTGA. The ends lost 7 bases at V and 10 bases at J; junction bases unmatched: 9. DNA for the CDR3: TGTGCCAGCAACCCCGGACTAGCGGGCGGGGAGCAGTTCTTC. It specifies CASNPGLAGGEQFF. The whole variable domain, filled in from reference TRBV7-3 and TRBJ2-1, reads GAGVSQTPSNKVTEKGKYVELRCDPISGHTALYWYRQSLGQGPEFLIYFQGTGAADDSGLPNDRFFAVRPEGSVSTLKIQRTERGDSAVYLCASNPGLAGGEQFFGPGTRLTVL.

V and J are TRBV11-2 and TRBJ2-7, with 9 bases that match TRBD1. Per the germline V gene, CDR1 is SGHAT and CDR2 is FQNNGV. V gave up 5 bases and J gave up 3 bases; unmatched junction bases: 8. This CDR3 has 15 residues. CDR3 region: CASSPTGGEGYEQYF. The CDR3 DNA reads as TGTGCCAGCAGCCCTACAGGGGGCGAAGGCTACGAGCAGTACTTC.

Concerning this clonotype itself: One end of the junction varies from germline; a read error may be responsible. The chain combines TRBV6-2 or TRBV6-3 with TRBJ2-5; 7 bases fit TRBD2. CDR3 length: 12 residues. Germline CDR1 reads MNHEY; CDR2 reads SVGEGT. The CDR3 region has the DNA TGCGCCAGCAGCAGCCCTAGCGGGACCCAGTACTTC. This translates into CASSSPSGTQYF.

On this clonotype: No conserved phenylalanine or tryptophan is present at the end of the CDR3, so a read error is the likely explanation. The DNA for the CDR3 is TGCAGTGCTAGAGATTCGGAAGAGGGAACCTACGAGCAGTACTCC. Its translation: CSARDSEEGTYEQYS. The gene calls are TRBV20-1 and TRBJ2-7, with a possible D match to TRBD2 (5 bases). This CDR3 region has 15 residues. V lost 0 bases to trimming and J lost 2 bases, with 14 bases between them. Germline V gene data show CDR1 as DFQATT and CDR2 as SNEGSKA (reference sequence).

This clonotype was counted between two and nine times. This chain joins TRBV28 and TRBJ2-2; D might be TRBD2 (6 bases). The germline gives CDR1 MDHEN, CDR2 SYDVKM. The CDR3 loop spans 13 amino acids. Trimming took 6 bases from V and 4 from J, leaving 9 bases between them. CDR3 amino acids: CASRAGLTGELFF. The DNA of the CDR3 is TGTGCCAGCAGGGCGGGGCTCACCGGGGAGCTGTTTTTT.

This clonotype was counted between two and nine times. The gene calls are TRBV28 and TRBJ2-1; 8 bases align to TRBD2. CDR1 and CDR2 (germline): MDHEN, SYDVKM. V lost 0 bases, J lost 9 bases, and 4 bases stayed unmatched. CDR3 length equals 14 residues. Written as DNA, the CDR3 is TGTGCCAGCAGTTTATGGAGAGCGGGAGTTGAGCAGTTCTTC. Translation: CASSLWRAGVEQFF.

V usage is TRBV6-2 or TRBV6-3 and J usage is TRBJ2-1; possibly TRBD2 for D (6 bases). Near its end, the DNA agrees better with TRBJ2-5, so the J call may be wrong. Looked up from germline, CDR1 is MNHEY and CDR2 is SVGEGT. The CDR3 covers 14 residues. The CDR3 here is CASTKAGTSQTQYF. In DNA, the CDR3 is TGTGCCAGCACCAAGGCGGGGACCAGTCAGACCCAGTACTTC.

The chain has TRBV29-1 and TRBJ2-7, with 9 bases fitting TRBD2. This CDR3 is built from 19 residues. From germline, CDR1 is SQVTM and CDR2 ANQGSEA. After removal of 6 bases from V and 3 bases from J, the junction contained 24 bases not matched to a gene. CDR3 amino acids: CSVLKVLAGANGGLYEQYF. The DNA of the CDR3 is TGCAGCGTCCTAAAAGTATTAGCGGGAGCCAACGGGGGACTCTACGAGCAGTACTTC.

This chain uses TRBV7-9 with TRBJ2-5; no clear D gene. The J call may be incorrect, as the DNA end agrees better with TRBJ2-7. The germline CDR1 and CDR2 sequences are SEHNR and FQNEAQ (reference sequence). The CDR3 is 15 amino acids. The CDR3 DNA follows: TGTGCCAGCAGCCTGACGTCCAGGATCTCCTACGAGCAGTACTTC. Its translation: CASSLTSRISYEQYF.

V usage is TRBV20-1 and J usage is TRBJ1-4; D is possibly TRBD1 (5 bases). V shed 5 bases and J shed 0 bases, with 7 bases lying between them. The CDR3 sequence is 13 residues long. Germline CDR1 and CDR2: DFQATT and SNEGSKA (reference sequence). The CDR3 reads CSADSSTNEKLFF. The CDR3 DNA is TGCAGTGCTGACAGCTCAACTAATGAAAAACTGTTTTTT.

This clonotype was detected only a few times. The rearrangement uses TRBV6-5 and TRBJ2-1; 11 positions agree with TRBD2. CDR1 is MNHEY, CDR2 SVGAGI, per germline. This CDR3 comprises 15 residues. V lost 3 bases to trimming and J lost 10 bases; unmatched junction nucleotides: 8. The CDR3: CASSYVAGGIGEQFF. CDR3 nucleotides: TGTGCCAGCAGTTATGTAGCGGGGGGGATTGGGGAGCAGTTCTTC.

This clonotype has more than one count but fewer than ten. The rearrangement links TRBV2 to TRBJ2-7; 10 positions agree with TRBD2. Germline V lookup: CDR1 SNHLY, CDR2 FYNNEI. J gave up 6 bases and V 2 bases, and 16 bases lay outside the gene matches. The CDR3 has 18 amino acids. This CDR3 is CASSEIVIAASGSTEQYF. The CDR3 DNA is TGTGCCAGCAGTGAAATTGTTATAGCGGCTAGCGGGAGTACCGAGCAGTACTTC.

The CDR3: CASSLVMAGTNYEQYF. CDR3 DNA: TGTGCCAGCAGCTTAGTAATGGCGGGGACTAACTACGAGCAGTACTTC. The genes are TRBV7-9 and TRBJ2-5; 7 bases are a match to TRBD2. The better agreement between TRBJ2-7 and the DNA end casts doubt on the J call. The CDR3 covers 16 residues. Germline assignment: CDR1 SEHNR and CDR2 FQNEAQ (reference sequence).

This clonotype showed up just a few times. The V and J genes are TRBV7-9 and TRBJ2-1; 7 bases match TRBD2. Germline loops: CDR1 SEHNR, CDR2 FQNEAQ (reference sequence). Trimming cost V 2 bases and J 0 bases; bases outside gene matches: 7. There are 17 residues in the CDR3. This chain's CDR3 is CASSLIGGRVSYNEQFF. For the CDR3, the DNA is TGTGCCAGCAGCTTAATCGGGGGGAGGGTCTCCTACAATGAGCAGTTCTTC.

For the CDR3, the DNA is TGTGCCAGCAGCCTGTTGTTAGGAGAGACCCAGTACTTC. This sequence encodes CASSLLLGETQYF. This rearrangement joins TRBV7-2 to TRBJ2-5; D not resolved. The V end was cut by 5 bases, the J end by 4 bases, with 11 bases between. The germline V gene encodes CDR1 SGHTA and CDR2 FQGNSA. This CDR3 is 13 amino acids long. Filled out from reference TRBV7-2 and TRBJ2-5, the complete variable domain reads GAGVSQSPSNKVTEKGKDVELRCDPISGHTALYWYRQSLGQGLEFLIYFQGNSAPDKSGLPSDRFSAERTGGSVSTLTIQRTQQEDSAVYLCASSLLLGETQYFGPGTRLLVL.

The rearrangement joins TRBV7-2 to TRBJ2-5, with TRBD2 identical over 10 bases. The DNA end lines up better with TRBJ2-1; the J call may be wrong. CDR1 and CDR2 (germline): SGHTA, FQGNSA. The CDR3 totals 15 residues. For the CDR3, the DNA is TGTGCCAGCAGACCTCTAGCGGGAGTCTTAAATGAGCAGTTCTTC. Translated: CASRPLAGVLNEQFF.

J is TRBJ2-5 and V is TRBV7-9; possible D gene TRBD2, 6 bases. V lost 3 bases, J lost 11 bases, and 13 bases lay in between. The CDR3 runs 12 residues. In germline, CDR1 is SEHNR, CDR2 FQNEAQ (reference sequence). This CDR3 is CASSFGGWEQYF. The CDR3 bases are TGTGCCAGCAGCTTCGGGGGTTGGGAGCAGTACTTC.

The chain employs TRBV12-5 and TRBJ2-5, with 11 nucleotides matching TRBD2. The V and J ends lost 2 bases and 5 bases, in that order; junction bases with no gene match: 4. The CDR3 is 15 residues long. Germline assignment: CDR1 LGHNT and CDR2 FRNRAP. The CDR3 DNA follows: TGTGCTAGTGGTTTGACTAGCGGGAGCGGGGAGACCCAGTACTTC. Its protein product is CASGLTSGSGETQYF. Full variable domain (outside the CDR3, taken from reference TRBV12-5 and TRBJ2-5): DARVTQTPRHKVTEMGQEVTMRCQPILGHNTVFWYRQTMMQGLELLAYFRNRAPLDDSGMPKDRFSAEMPDATLATLKIQPSEPRDSAVYFCASGLTSGSGETQYFGPGTRLLVL.